These 11 T cell receptor beta chains were sequenced from one sample in a study of T cell changes during pregnancy in multiple sclerosis. Some clones are missing from TCRdb's copy, which holds only in-frame ones; the method was immunoSEQ multiplex PCR. The sample has more than 55,000 clones, 90% to 95% seen once. The specimen was peripheral blood, collected in the second trimester of pregnancy. Receptors were obtained from a female donor with multiple sclerosis, enrolled in a pregnancy study.

The rearrangement joins TRBV5-1 to TRBJ1-2, with D uncertain. CDR3 length equals 14 residues. With 4 bases removed from V and 7 bases from J, the gap between germline ends came to 17 bases. CDR1 and CDR2 (germline): SGHRS, YFSETQ. The CDR3: CASSLEGGEFGYTF. The CDR3 DNA is TGCGCCAGCAGCCTCGAGGGTGGGGAGTTTGGCTACACCTTC.

V and J are TRBV6-1 and TRBJ2-3; the D is unclear. Germline loops: CDR1 MNHNS, CDR2 SASEGT. The CDR3 consists of 11 residues. V was cut by 3 bases and J by 5 bases, with 3 bases left in between. In nucleotides, the CDR3 is TGTGCCAGCAGTGACCTAGATACGCAGTATTTT. It codes for CASSDLDTQYF.

V usage is TRBV7-2 and J usage is TRBJ2-5, with D possibly TRBD1 on 6 matching bases. The ends were cut back, 5 bases at V and 2 bases at J, with 18 bases in the middle. Per germline, CDR1 SGHTA and CDR2 FQGNSA. The CDR3 has 16 residues. CDR3 nucleotides: TGTGCCAGCAGCGCAAGTGGGACAACGTTACAAGAGACCCAGTACTTC. This translates into CASSASGTTLQETQYF.

The chain carries TRBV6-5 and TRBJ2-5; the D is unclear. Trimming stripped 5 bases from V and 4 bases from J, with 8 bases between. The CDR3 length is 12 residues. Germline CDR1 is MNHEY and CDR2 is SVGAGI. CDR3 nucleotides: TGTGCCAGCAGTCCCTCGCGAGAGACCCAGTACTTC. Its protein product is CASSPSRETQYF.

The V gene is TRBV7-8, the J gene TRBJ2-7, with D maybe TRBD2 (6 bases). V lost 5 bases and J lost 9, with 20 bases in between. Per the germline V gene, CDR1 is SGHVS and CDR2 is FQNEAQ. The CDR3 runs to 14 residues. The CDR3: CASSQGLSSIGQYF. The CDR3 nucleotides read TGTGCCAGCAGCCAGGGACTGTCCTCAATAGGGCAGTACTTC.

The chain carries TRBV15 and TRBJ1-4; D ambiguous. The germline V gene encodes CDR1 LNHNV and CDR2 YYDKDF (reference sequence). The CDR3 totals 13 residues. Trimming took 0 bases from V and 4 from J, leaving 3 bases between them. As DNA, the CDR3 is TGTGCCACCAGCAGAGACGGTAATGAAAAACTGTTTTTT. Its protein is CATSRDGNEKLFF. The whole variable domain, remainder taken from reference TRBV15 and TRBJ1-4, is DAMVIQNPRYQVTQFGKPVTLSCSQTLNHNVMYWYQQKSSQAPKLLFHYYDKDFNNEADTPDNFQSRRPNTSFCFLDIRSPGLGDTAMYLCATSRDGNEKLFFGSGTQLSVL.

The chain joins TRBV7-8 to TRBJ2-7; 11 positions agree with TRBD1. CDR1 SGHVS and CDR2 FQNEAQ come from the germline V gene. Germline trimming cut 3 bases from V and 3 bases from J; bases unmatched to any gene: 1. The CDR3 covers 14 residues. The CDR3 sequence: CASSFGTGGYEQYF. In nucleotides, the CDR3 is TGTGCCAGCAGCTTCGGGACAGGGGGCTACGAGCAGTACTTC.

This chain connects TRBV7-8 to TRBJ2-5; TRBD1 agrees at 10 bases. Trimming at V came to 0 bases and at J to 4 bases, leaving 5 bases not matched to a gene. CDR1 and CDR2 (germline): SGHVS, FQNEAQ. The CDR3 contains 16 residues. The CDR3 loop reads CASSLAGGTGVETQYF. CDR3 nucleotides: TGTGCCAGCAGCTTAGCGGGGGGGACAGGGGTAGAGACCCAGTACTTC.

The chain carries TRBV2 and TRBJ2-7; 10 nucleotides line up with TRBD1. The CDR3 extends over 19 amino acids. V gave up 0 bases and J gave up 1 base; unmatched junction bases: 12. Per the germline V gene, CDR1 is SNHLY and CDR2 is FYNNEI. The CDR3 region is CASSEAWRTGGKSSYEQYF. The CDR3 DNA reads as TGTGCCAGCAGTGAAGCTTGGAGGACAGGGGGAAAGAGTTCCTACGAGCAGTACTTC.

This chain links TRBV7-9 with TRBJ2-5, with TRBD1 matching 8 bases. The ends lost 1 base at V and 7 bases at J; junction bases unmatched: 8. Germline CDR1 is SEHNR and CDR2 is FQNEAQ (reference sequence). CDR3 length equals 15 residues. CDR3 residues: CASSLETGVKRTQYF. In DNA form, the CDR3 reads TGTGCCAGCAGCTTAGAGACAGGGGTCAAGCGGACCCAGTACTTC.

The rearrangement joins TRBV11-3 to TRBJ2-1, with D possibly being TRBD2 (5 bases). There are 15 residues in the CDR3. V was pared by 5 bases and J by 7 bases, with 18 bases between. CDR1 and CDR2 from the germline V gene are SGHNT and YENEEA. The CDR3 nucleotides are TGTGCCAGCAGCCCTCCGGTGGGCGGGCGAAATGAGCAGTTCTTC. As protein: CASSPPVGGRNEQFF.